This T cell receptor beta chain was documented in a study of T cells after yellow fever vaccination. Trimming took off 6 bases at V and 10 bases at J, with 18 bases between the two ends. The CDR3 is 14 residues long. Study-level findings and limits: Reappearance after the booster was observed for most primary-vaccination clones (about 95% CD4, over 70% CD8). Of the clonotypes, a small share occurred in both CD4 and CD8 compartments.

Synthesis of TCR cDNA relied on 5'RACE template switching, which attached a universal primer site and UMIs. TCRdb recomputed calls from the 5' RACE reads with MiXCR, one row per CDR3 protein. Counted here are over 150,000 distinct CDR3 sequences, 5.5% to 7.5% occurring once; the ten biggest clones make up 2.5% to 3%. As regards this clonotype: Its antigen is not known.

The receptor was derived from a man between 18 and 29 years old who received the YFV17D yellow fever vaccine. The starting material was CD4+ T cells sorted from PBMCs, obtained 5 days after the first yellow fever vaccination. The chain is built from TRBV12-3 or TRBV12-4 and TRBJ1-4; a possible D gene is TRBD1 (6 bases). The CDR3 region has the DNA TGTGCCAGCAGCTCCACAGGGCGCGGAGGAAAACTGTTTTTT. As protein: CASSSTGRGGKLFF.